The present T cell receptor (beta chain) was sequenced within a study of blood T cell repertoires in COVID-19. Across the study: Donors in the United States, Italy and Spain gave samples during acute or convalescent COVID-19. PBMCs, B-cell-depleted T cells, or T cells provided the cDNA or gDNA that made up the material.

As processed by the authors: Cell counts per sample came from amplifying reference gene primers. Libraries were prepared by immunoSEQ multiplex PCR; TCRdb keeps only in-frame clonotypes and omits some of them. V and J calls and clone size are those listed in that table; D and trimming were worked out from the DNA. The data hold 120,000 or so clones, with more than 70% observed a single time. The ends lost 3 bases at V and 8 bases at J; junction bases unmatched: 14. Germline CDR1 and CDR2: DFQATT and SNEGSKA (reference sequence). The CDR3 covers 16 residues. The sample taken for sequencing was peripheral blood. The chain recombines TRBV20-1 with TRBJ1-1, with 11 bases matching TRBD1. The source is a human donor in a cohort sampled during active COVID-19. The CDR3 DNA reads TGCAGTGCTAGTGTCCACAGGGGGACAGGGGGGATGGAAGCTTTCTTT. Protein sequence: CSASVHRGTGGMEAFF.